This entry lists 16 T cell receptor beta chains sequenced from one sample in a study of blood T cell repertoires in COVID-19 (dated by TCRdb to the early 2020s). The receptor library was made with the immunoSEQ multiplex PCR assay. TCRdb took over this immuneACCESS table, retaining in-frame rearrangements with V and J assigned. Such tables are incomplete; in checked studies, under half of the missing clones stem from an unresolved V gene, and the remainder is unexplained. The sample table records around 290,000 clones; 75% to 90% of these occur just once. The ten largest clones capture approximately 4.3% of the sample. The sequenced sample was peripheral blood. The receptor set was obtained from a middle-aged man with acute or convalescent COVID-19.

CDR3 loop: CTSSQEIWDRGSSEKLFF. The CDR3 bases are TGCACCAGCAGCCAAGAAATTTGGGACAGGGGTTCCAGTGAAAAACTGTTTTTT. This sequence joins TRBV1 and TRBJ1-4; the table gives TRBD1 as D, unverified against the DNA. TRBV1 is a pseudogene locus. The CDR3 is made up of 18 amino acids.

The genes are TRBV19 and TRBJ1-5, with TRBD1 matching 11 bases. This CDR3 has 16 residues. The germline gives CDR1 LNHDA, CDR2 SQIVND (reference sequence). V shed 6 bases, J shed 5 bases, and the junction held 9 bases outside the gene matches. The CDR3 here is CASRDPGQGGDQPQHF. In DNA, the CDR3 is TGTGCCAGTAGGGATCCGGGACAGGGGGGAGATCAGCCCCAGCATTTT.

The V call is TRBV13, the J call TRBJ1-6; 7 bases are shared with TRBD1. The trim removed 8 bases at V and 5 bases at J, leaving 3 bases unmatched. The CDR3 totals 13 residues. Germline-derived CDR1 and CDR2 are PRHDT and FYEKMQ (reference sequence). CDR3 bases: TGTGCCAGCTCCAGGGGGGATAATTCACCCCTCCACTTT. Its protein is CASSRGDNSPLHF.

The chain couples TRBV29-1 to TRBJ2-7, with 7 bases lining up with TRBD2. CDR1 and CDR2 (germline): SQVTM, ANQGSEA. V was pared by 1 base and J by 7 bases, with 10 bases of the junction left unmatched. There are 14 residues in the CDR3. CDR3 amino acids: CSVEVGPWGGEQYF. Written as DNA, the CDR3 is TGCAGCGTTGAAGTAGGCCCATGGGGGGGGGAGCAGTACTTC.

This clone showed up just a few times. The chain recombines TRBV18 with TRBJ1-1; 9 nucleotides align to TRBD1. Per germline, CDR1 KGHSH and CDR2 LQKENI. The CDR3 length is 16 residues. The junction had 12 bases not matched to a gene; V was cut back by 5 bases and J by 5 bases. The CDR3 sequence is CASSTTGGGLGTEAFF. In nucleotides, the CDR3 is TGTGCCAGCTCAACCACAGGGGGCGGACTGGGGACTGAAGCTTTCTTT.

The V gene is TRBV7-9, the J gene TRBJ2-3; TRBD1 agrees at 7 bases. V was pared by 8 bases and J by 4 bases, with 9 bases of the junction left unmatched. This CDR3 comprises 14 residues. CDR1 SEHNR and CDR2 FQNEAQ come from the germline V gene (reference sequence). The CDR3 protein is CASRNPDRADTQYF. Here the CDR3 DNA reads TGTGCCAGCCGTAACCCCGACAGGGCAGATACGCAGTATTTT. The entire variable domain, with the rest obtained from reference TRBV7-9 and TRBJ2-3, is as follows: DTGVSQNPRHKITKRGQNVTFRCDPISEHNRLYWYRQTLGQGPEFLTYFQNEAQLEKSRLLSDRFSAERPKGSFSTLEIQRTEQGDSAMYLCASRNPDRADTQYFGPGTRLTVL.

This clone was seen just once. The chain's CDR3 is CASSPGTFPSSYNEQFF. The CDR3 DNA sequence: TGTGCCAGCAGCCCCGGGACTTTCCCAAGCTCCTACAATGAGCAGTTCTTC. The chain links TRBV11-3 to TRBJ2-1; tentatively, D is TRBD2 (6 bases). Germline CDR1 and CDR2: SGHNT and YENEEA. Trimming took 5 bases from V and 0 from J, leaving 17 bases between them. The CDR3 contains 17 residues. The full variable domain, with the rest looked up from reference TRBV11-3 and TRBJ2-1, is EAGVVQSPRYKIIEKKQPVAFWCNPISGHNTLYWYLQNLGQGPELLIRYENEEAVDDSQLPKDRFSAERLKGVDSTLKIQPAELGDSAVYLCASSPGTFPSSYNEQFFGPGTRLTVL.

The V gene is TRBV3-1 (or the pseudogene TRBV3-2), the J gene TRBJ1-2; D unresolved. The CDR3 contains 12 residues. Trimming cost V 4 bases and J 6 bases, with 9 bases left between them. CDR1 LGHDT and CDR2 YNNKEL come from the germline V gene (reference sequence). In nucleotides, the CDR3 is TGTGCCAGCAGCCCGTCAGGAAATGGCTACACCTTC. Translated: CASSPSGNGYTF.

This clone appeared once. The J gene is TRBJ2-1, the V gene TRBV6-2 or TRBV6-3; maybe TRBD1 (5 bases). This CDR3 is built from 12 residues. Germline V gene sequence: CDR1 MNHEY, CDR2 SVGEGT. Trimming took 0 bases from V and 9 from J, leaving 6 bases between them. The CDR3 protein is CASSYSGLEQFF. CDR3 nucleotides: TGTGCCAGCAGTTACTCGGGGCTTGAGCAGTTCTTC.

The chain is built from TRBV2 and TRBJ2-7; 9 bases line up with TRBD2. The germline gives CDR1 SNHLY, CDR2 FYNNEI. This CDR3 is built from 15 residues. V lost 6 bases to trimming and J lost 2 bases; unmatched junction nucleotides: 8. Here the CDR3 DNA reads TGTGCCAGCAGCGCGGGGGGGCTGATGACCTACGAGCAGTACTTC. It codes for CASSAGGLMTYEQYF.

The J gene is TRBJ2-2, the V gene TRBV19, with D tentatively TRBD1 (6 bases). Germline V CDR1 and CDR2: LNHDA, SQIVND (reference sequence). The CDR3 is made up of 14 amino acids. The V end was cut by 6 bases, the J end by 0 bases, with 8 bases between. The CDR3 loop is CASSWGPNTGELFF. The CDR3 DNA reads as TGTGCCAGTAGCTGGGGGCCGAACACCGGGGAGCTGTTTTTT.

The rearrangement uses TRBV5-8 and TRBJ1-5; TRBD1 aligns across 8 bases. V dropped 1 base and J dropped 4; count of bases not matched to a gene: 7. Per germline, CDR1 SGHTS and CDR2 YDEGEE. There are 16 residues in the CDR3. CDR3 DNA sequence: TGTGCCAGCAGCTTGTATACAGGGGGGTATAATCAGCCCCAGCATTTT. This encodes CASSLYTGGYNQPQHF. Supplemented by reference TRBV5-8 and TRBJ1-5, the full variable domain reads EAGVTQSPTHLIKTRGQQATLRCSPISGHTSVYWYQQALGLGLQFLLWYDEGEERNRGNFPPRFSGRQFPNYSSELNVNALELEDSALYLCASSLYTGGYNQPQHFGDGTRLSIL.

The V gene is TRBV10-1, the J gene TRBJ2-1; D possibly corresponds to TRBD2 (5 bases). CDR1 and CDR2 from the germline V gene are WNHNN and SYGVQD (reference sequence). The germline V and J ends were trimmed by 3 bases and 1 base, with 16 bases remaining between them. The CDR3 sequence is 17 residues long. The CDR3 sequence: CASSDRADYRSYNEQFF. The CDR3 nucleotides read TGCGCCAGCAGTGATCGGGCAGACTATCGATCCTACAATGAGCAGTTCTTC.

The V gene is TRBV9, the J gene TRBJ1-1; no reliable D call. Germline V CDR1 and CDR2: SGDLS, YYNGEE. Trimming pared 0 bases from V and 1 base from J, leaving 10 bases between. The CDR3 is 15 residues long. The CDR3 reads CASSVGSARNTEAFF. Written as DNA, the CDR3 is TGTGCCAGCAGCGTAGGTTCAGCGAGGAACACTGAAGCTTTCTTT.

The chain couples TRBV7-3 to TRBJ2-1; D unresolved. Trimming stripped 0 bases from V and 0 bases from J, with 6 bases between. There are 15 residues in the CDR3. The germline V gene encodes CDR1 SGHTA and CDR2 FQGTGA. Here the CDR3 DNA reads TGTGCCAGCAGCTTAACGTCTAGCTCCTACAATGAGCAGTTCTTC. Its translation is CASSLTSSSYNEQFF.

The chain recombines TRBV6-5 with TRBJ1-2, with 7 bases aligning to TRBD1. Looked up from germline, CDR1 is MNHEY and CDR2 is SVGAGI. The CDR3 runs to 15 residues. J gave up 4 bases and V 5 bases, and 10 bases lay outside the gene matches. CDR3 amino acids: CASSPGQDLLYGYTF. The CDR3 DNA reads TGTGCCAGCAGTCCCGGACAGGACCTACTCTATGGCTACACCTTC.